Shown below are 24 T cell receptor beta chains from a single sample sequenced in a study of blood T cells in healthy people across ages. The second PCR ran 7 to 11 cycles with a sample-barcoded 5' primer and J-beta primers. One entry per CDR3 protein results from TCRdb running MiXCR on the 5' RACE reads. The sample yields hundreds of thousands of distinct CDR3 sequences, around 28% seen once. Sequencing was performed on blood. All receptors derive from a woman aged 80 or over in good health.

This clonotype was seen ten or more times. V and J are TRBV20-1 and TRBJ2-1, with 8 positions matching TRBD2. This CDR3 contains 14 residues. The V gene's germline CDR1 is DFQATT and CDR2 SNEGSKA (reference sequence). V lost 3 bases, J lost 7 bases, and 8 bases stayed unmatched. This CDR3 reads CSARPLRLANEQFF. The CDR3 DNA sequence: TGCAGTGCTAGGCCACTCAGACTAGCGAATGAGCAGTTCTTC.

Turning to this clonotype: With a much larger clone just one base away, this may be a read error. The genes are TRBV29-1 and TRBJ2-1, with unresolved D. With the DNA end fitting TRBJ2-7 better, the J assignment may be wrong. The CDR3 is 14 residues long. Germline assignment: CDR1 SQVTM and CDR2 ANQGSEA. The CDR3 region has the DNA TGCAGCATTAGGGATAACTCGGGCTACAATGAGCAGTACTTC. Translating gives CSIRDNSGYNEQYF.

With regard to this clonotype: A much more abundant neighbour one base away suggests this may be a read error. The V and J genes are TRBV5-1 and TRBJ1-2; D might be TRBD1 (5 bases). The CDR3 length is 14 residues. Germline assignment: CDR1 SGHRS and CDR2 YFSETQ. The CDR3 DNA is TGCGCCAGCAGACCTACAAGGGGTGGCTATGGCTACATCTTC. Its translation: CASRPTRGGYGYIF.

This clonotype was counted at least ten times. The chain carries TRBV4-3 and TRBJ1-1; D call uncertain. The V end was cut by 4 bases, the J end by 7 bases, with 13 bases between. From germline, CDR1 is LGHNA and CDR2 YSLEER. This CDR3 is built from 13 residues. CDR3 in amino acids: CASSPVVGFEAFF. The CDR3 nucleotides read TGCGCCAGCAGCCCAGTAGTGGGCTTTGAAGCTTTCTTT.

On this clonotype: A much larger clone is a single base away; this may be a read error. The chain combines TRBV10-3 with TRBJ2-5, with 9 bases aligning to TRBD2. Germline trimming cut 3 bases from V and 11 bases from J; bases unmatched to any gene: 19. Looked up from germline, CDR1 is ENHRY and CDR2 is SYGVKD. CDR3 length: 17 amino acids. The CDR3 DNA reads TGTGCCATCAGTGATCCCCTCGGCGGGGGGGCCGTCGGTGAGCAGTACTTC. Amino acid sequence: CAISDPLGGGAVGEQYF.

The table lists this clonotype with many counts. This chain uses TRBV5-1 with TRBJ2-3; 7 bases are a match to TRBD2. The CDR3 is made up of 13 amino acids. Germline values: CDR1 SGHRS, CDR2 YFSETQ. The trim removed 7 bases at V and 0 bases at J, leaving 2 bases unmatched. The CDR3 sequence is CASSGGSTDTQYF. CDR3 coding DNA: TGCGCCAGCTCGGGGGGAAGCACAGATACGCAGTATTTT.

The rearrangement joins TRBV12-3 or TRBV12-4 to TRBJ2-1; no definite D call. This CDR3 is built from 13 residues. Deletions cut 5 bases from V and 10 bases from J, with 15 bases between. The CDR3 loop is CASSLPGLVEQFF. CDR3 coding DNA: TGTGCCAGCAGTCTGCCCGGCTTAGTAGAGCAGTTCTTC.

This clonotype was counted once. This may arise from a read error, as a much more abundant clone is one base away. This sequence joins TRBV11-2 and TRBJ2-4; D remains ambiguous. TRBJ2-7 explains the end of the DNA better; the J call may be wrong. Germline-derived CDR1 and CDR2 are SGHAT and FQNNGV. The length of the CDR3 is 14 residues. In nucleotides, the CDR3 is TGTGCCGGCAGCTTAGATCTGGGCTTTTACGAGCAGTACTTC. It is translated as CAGSLDLGFYEQYF.

In regard to this clonotype: Relative to the germline gene, one junction end is altered; a read error may explain this. The chain couples TRBV10-2 to TRBJ1-5; the D gene is possibly TRBD1 (5 bases). The CDR3 runs 18 residues. Germline V gene data show CDR1 as WSHSY and CDR2 as SAAADI. The CDR3 loop reads CASSESGFRGVSNQPQRF. The CDR3 region has the DNA TGCGCCAGCAGTGAGTCGGGATTTAGAGGGGTTAGCAATCAGCCCCAGCGTTTT.

This chain uses TRBV2 with TRBJ1-3; D is uncertain. V lost 7 bases and J lost 4, with 8 bases in between. The CDR3 runs to 12 residues. Germline assignment: CDR1 SNHLY and CDR2 FYNNEI. CDR3 in amino acids: CASIPGGNTIYF. For the CDR3, the DNA is TGTGCCAGCATCCCAGGCGGAAACACCATATATTTT.

This sequence joins TRBV20-1 and TRBJ1-5; no definite D call. The length of the CDR3 is 15 residues. The germline V and J ends were trimmed by 6 bases and 0 bases, with 15 bases remaining between them. The germline gives CDR1 DFQATT, CDR2 SNEGSKA (reference sequence). CDR3 in amino acids: CSAKPGSYSNQPQHF. In nucleotides, the CDR3 is TGCAGTGCCAAACCGGGATCGTATAGCAATCAGCCCCAGCATTTT.

The chain combines TRBV3-1 with TRBJ1-6; 8 positions agree with TRBD1. V was clipped by 6 bases and J by 6 bases; unmatched bases: 7. Germline V CDR1 and CDR2: LGHDT, YNNKEL (reference sequence). The CDR3 extends over 15 amino acids. The CDR3 reads CASRRQGQSNSPLHF. CDR3 in DNA: TGTGCCAGCAGAAGACAGGGGCAATCTAATTCACCCCTCCACTTT.

The table lists this clonotype with a few counts. This may be a read error, as it is one base from a much larger clone. The V call is TRBV7-8, the J call TRBJ2-7, with TRBD2 matching 9 bases. The V and J ends lost 7 bases and 7 bases, in that order; junction bases with no gene match: 14. The length of the CDR3 is 15 residues. Germline lookup yields CDR1 SGHVS and CDR2 FQNEAQ. The DNA for the CDR3 is TGTGCCAGCATAGGGCGGGGGGGCATTCACAATGAGCAGTACTTC. Translation gives CASIGRGGIHNEQYF. Filled out from reference TRBV7-8 and TRBJ2-7, the complete variable domain reads GAGVSQSPRYKVAKRGQDVALRCDPISGHVSLFWYQQALGQGPEFLTYFQNEAQLDKSGLPSDRFFAERPEGSVSTLKIQRTQQEDSAVYLCASIGRGGIHNEQYFGPGTRLTVT.

As regards this clonotype: A clone one base away is much larger, so this may be a read error. The DNA is omitted, as the CDR3 cannot be located on it reliably, and the CDR3 follows TCRdb's listing. This chain joins TRBV7-2 and TRBJ1-6; the table's D call, TRBD1, was not checked against the DNA. Counting both end residues, the CDR3 totals 15 amino acids. From germline, CDR1 is SGHTA and CDR2 FQGNSA. The CDR3: CASSLVGTGNSPPHF.

On this clonotype itself: The junction departs from germline at one end; a sequencing error may be responsible. The V call is TRBV10-1, the J call TRBJ2-1, with 9 bases matching TRBD2. Germline lookup yields CDR1 WNHNN and CDR2 SYGVQD (reference sequence). This CDR3 is built from 17 residues. DNA for the CDR3: TGCGCCAGCAGTGAGTCGAATAGCGGGGGCTCCTACACTGAGCAGTTCTTC. Its translation: CASSESNSGGSYTEQFF.

The rearrangement uses TRBV12-3 or TRBV12-4 and TRBJ2-3; 12 bases are a match to TRBD2. The ends lost 6 bases at V and 0 bases at J; junction bases unmatched: 10. The CDR3 is 18 amino acids. The DNA for the CDR3 is TGTGCCAGCAGCGGGCAGGCTAGCGGGAGGGTTAGCACAGATACGCAGTATTTT. Its translation: CASSGQASGRVSTDTQYF.

Many counts were recorded for this clonotype. The chain couples TRBV20-1 to TRBJ1-2; no firm D call. The germline gives CDR1 DFQATT, CDR2 SNEGSKA (reference sequence). This CDR3 is built from 14 residues. The V end was cut by 5 bases, the J end by 8 bases, with 21 bases between. CDR3 DNA sequence: TGCAGTGCTCCTGATCAACATGGGCGCTTGGGCTACACCTTC. Its translation is CSAPDQHGRLGYTF.

This clonotype came up many times. J is TRBJ2-7 and V is TRBV14; TRBD1 aligns across 7 bases. This CDR3 contains 12 residues. Trimming at V came to 5 bases and at J to 5 bases, leaving 3 bases not matched to a gene. Germline lookup yields CDR1 SGHDN and CDR2 FVKESK. In DNA form, the CDR3 reads TGTGCCAGCAGCTGGGACAGACACGAGCAGTACTTC. This sequence encodes CASSWDRHEQYF.

About this clonotype itself: This clone may be a read error of a much larger clone one base away. This CDR3 fails to terminate in the conserved phenylalanine or tryptophan, so it likely reflects a read error. V usage is TRBV27 and J usage is TRBJ2-3, with 8 bases aligning to TRBD2. Trimming took 5 bases from V and 3 from J; bases not matched to a gene: 10. Germline lookup yields CDR1 MNHEY and CDR2 SMNVEV (reference sequence). CDR3 length: 16 residues. The CDR3: CASSPRGSGGTDTQYC. Written as DNA, the CDR3 is TGTGCCAGCAGTCCCCGTGGGAGCGGGGGAACAGATACGCAGTATTGT.

This clonotype was seen more than once but under ten times. A read error is possible here, since a much larger clone lies one base away. The rearrangement links TRBV7-9 to TRBJ2-1, with 13 nucleotides matching TRBD2. Germline CDR1 and CDR2: SEHNR and FQNEAQ (reference sequence). This CDR3 spans 15 amino acids. V lost 5 bases, J lost 5 bases, and 3 bases stayed unmatched. Here the CDR3 DNA reads TGTGCCAGCAGCCGCGGGACTAGCGGGAACAATGAGCAGTTCTTC. It encodes CASSRGTSGNNEQFF.

This clonotype was found many times. The rearrangement links TRBV20-1 to TRBJ1-2; TRBD1 might be the D (5 bases). This CDR3 is built from 13 residues. The germline gives CDR1 DFQATT, CDR2 SNEGSKA (reference sequence). V gave up 0 bases and J gave up 8 bases, with 13 bases separating them. CDR3 protein: CSARDTGGLGYTF. DNA of the CDR3: TGCAGTGCTAGAGATACTGGGGGTTTAGGCTACACCTTC.

The chain employs TRBV24-1 and TRBJ1-5; possibly TRBD1 for D (5 bases). Trimming left V 9 bases short and J 3 bases short, with 11 bases between. Looked up from germline, CDR1 is KGHDR and CDR2 is SFDVKD. The CDR3 contains 13 residues. CDR3 in DNA: TGTGCCACCCAAGGGACTATCAATCAGCCCCAGCATTTT. It is translated as CATQGTINQPQHF.

In its sample, this clonotype was seen many times. This chain connects TRBV6-5 to TRBJ2-3, with 9 bases fitting TRBD2. Germline V gene data show CDR1 as MNHEY and CDR2 as SVGAGI. This CDR3 has 16 amino acids. After removal of 5 bases from V and 4 bases from J, the junction contained 10 bases not matched to a gene. Here the CDR3 reads CASSPRVSGGADTQYF. The CDR3 DNA reads TGTGCCAGCAGTCCCCGGGTTAGCGGGGGAGCAGATACGCAGTATTTT.

V and J are TRBV5-1 and TRBJ2-2; D is possibly TRBD1 (6 bases). The ends were cut back, 4 bases at V and 2 bases at J, with 18 bases in the middle. This CDR3 contains 17 residues. CDR1 is SGHRS, CDR2 YFSETQ, per germline. CDR3 bases: TGCGCCAGCAGCGCACTGGCAGGGGCGGTCAACACCGGGGAGCTGTTTTTT. Encoded protein: CASSALAGAVNTGELFF.